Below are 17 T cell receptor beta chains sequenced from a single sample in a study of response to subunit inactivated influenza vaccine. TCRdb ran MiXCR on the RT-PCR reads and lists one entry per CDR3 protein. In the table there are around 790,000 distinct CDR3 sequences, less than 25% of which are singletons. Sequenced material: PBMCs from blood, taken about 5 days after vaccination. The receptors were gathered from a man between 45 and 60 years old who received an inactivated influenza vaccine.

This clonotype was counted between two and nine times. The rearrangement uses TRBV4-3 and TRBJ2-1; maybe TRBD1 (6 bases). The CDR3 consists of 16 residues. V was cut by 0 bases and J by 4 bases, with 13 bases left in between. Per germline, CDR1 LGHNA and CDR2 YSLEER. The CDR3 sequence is CASSQDWGQLYNEQFF. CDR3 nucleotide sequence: TGCGCCAGCAGCCAAGATTGGGGGCAACTTTACAATGAGCAGTTCTTC.

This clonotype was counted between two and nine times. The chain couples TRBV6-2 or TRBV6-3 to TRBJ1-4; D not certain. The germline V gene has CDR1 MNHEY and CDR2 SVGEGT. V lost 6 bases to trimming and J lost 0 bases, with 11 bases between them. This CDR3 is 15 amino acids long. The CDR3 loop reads CASRSRLATNEKLFF. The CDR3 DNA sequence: TGTGCCAGCAGAAGTCGGCTTGCAACTAATGAAAAACTGTTTTTT.

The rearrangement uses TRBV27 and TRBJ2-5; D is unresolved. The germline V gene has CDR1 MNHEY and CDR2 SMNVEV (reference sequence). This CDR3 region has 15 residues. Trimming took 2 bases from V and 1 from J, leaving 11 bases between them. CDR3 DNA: TGTGCCAGCAGTTTAGGCCATAACCGCCAAGAGACCCAGTACTTC. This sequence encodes CASSLGHNRQETQYF.

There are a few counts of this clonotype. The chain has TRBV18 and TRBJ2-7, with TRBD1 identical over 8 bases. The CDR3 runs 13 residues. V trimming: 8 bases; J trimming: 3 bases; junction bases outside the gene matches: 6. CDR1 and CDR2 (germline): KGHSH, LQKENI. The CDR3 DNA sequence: TGTGCCAGCACCCGACAGGGGATCTACGAGCAGTACTTC. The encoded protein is CASTRQGIYEQYF.

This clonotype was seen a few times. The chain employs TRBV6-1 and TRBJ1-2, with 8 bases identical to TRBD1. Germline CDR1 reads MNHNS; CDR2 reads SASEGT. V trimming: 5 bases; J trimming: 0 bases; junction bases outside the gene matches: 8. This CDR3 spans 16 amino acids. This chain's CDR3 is CASSQDRDRANYGYTF. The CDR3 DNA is TGTGCCAGCAGTCAGGACAGGGACAGAGCTAACTATGGCTACACCTTC.

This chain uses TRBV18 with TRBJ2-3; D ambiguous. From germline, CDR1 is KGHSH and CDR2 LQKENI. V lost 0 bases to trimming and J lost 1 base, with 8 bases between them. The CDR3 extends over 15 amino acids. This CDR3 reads CASSPPAGGTDTQYF. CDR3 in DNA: TGTGCCAGCTCACCACCGGCAGGAGGCACAGATACGCAGTATTTT.

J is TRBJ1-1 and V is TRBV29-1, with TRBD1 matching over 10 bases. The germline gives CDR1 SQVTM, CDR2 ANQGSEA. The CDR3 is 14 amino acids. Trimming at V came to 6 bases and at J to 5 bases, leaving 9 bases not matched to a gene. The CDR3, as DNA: TGCAGCGTGGGAAGGACAGGGGGTAGTACTGAAGCTTTCTTT. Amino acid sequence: CSVGRTGGSTEAFF.

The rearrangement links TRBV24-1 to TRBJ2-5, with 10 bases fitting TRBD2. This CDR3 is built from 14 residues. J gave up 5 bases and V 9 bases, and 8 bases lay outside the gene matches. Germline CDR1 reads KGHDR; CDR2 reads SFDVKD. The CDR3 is CATQGKRGGETQYF. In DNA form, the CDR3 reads TGTGCCACCCAGGGAAAGCGGGGGGGGGAGACCCAGTACTTC.

CDR3 bases: TGCGCCAGCAGCCAAGAAGGCTCTCTTATCTCAGCTTTCTTT. It translates to CASSQEGSLISAFF. This chain uses TRBV4-3 with TRBJ1-1; D gene uncertain. The CDR3 runs to 14 residues. CDR1 LGHNA and CDR2 YSLEER come from the germline V gene. The ends were cut back, 0 bases at V and 10 bases at J, with 15 bases in the middle.

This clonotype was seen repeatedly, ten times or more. The CDR3: CASSQGADTDTQYF. CDR3 nucleotide sequence: TGTGCCAGCAGCCAAGGGGCGGACACAGATACGCAGTATTTT. The V gene is TRBV4-2, the J gene TRBJ2-3; the D is unclear. V lost 1 base to trimming and J lost 2 bases, with 7 bases between them. The CDR3 totals 14 residues. The V gene's germline CDR1 is LGHNA and CDR2 YNFKEQ.

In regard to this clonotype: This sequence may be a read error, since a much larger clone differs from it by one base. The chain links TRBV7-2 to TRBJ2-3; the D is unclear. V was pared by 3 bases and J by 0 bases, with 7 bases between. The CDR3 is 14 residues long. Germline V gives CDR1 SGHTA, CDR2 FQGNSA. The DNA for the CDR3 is TGTGCCAGCAGCTTGAAGGCTAGCACAGATACGCAGTATTTT. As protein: CASSLKASTDTQYF.

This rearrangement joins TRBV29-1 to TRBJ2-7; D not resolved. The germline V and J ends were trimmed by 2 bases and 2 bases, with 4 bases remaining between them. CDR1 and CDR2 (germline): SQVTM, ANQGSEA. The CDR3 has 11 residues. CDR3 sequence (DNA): TGCAGCGTTGAACATGCCTACGAGCAGTACTTC. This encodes CSVEHAYEQYF.

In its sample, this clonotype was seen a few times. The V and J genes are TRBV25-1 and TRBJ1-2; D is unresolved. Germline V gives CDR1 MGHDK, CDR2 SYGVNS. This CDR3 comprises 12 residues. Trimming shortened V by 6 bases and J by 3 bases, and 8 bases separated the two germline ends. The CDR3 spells CASRDWDYGYTF. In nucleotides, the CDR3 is TGTGCCAGCAGGGACTGGGACTATGGCTACACCTTC.

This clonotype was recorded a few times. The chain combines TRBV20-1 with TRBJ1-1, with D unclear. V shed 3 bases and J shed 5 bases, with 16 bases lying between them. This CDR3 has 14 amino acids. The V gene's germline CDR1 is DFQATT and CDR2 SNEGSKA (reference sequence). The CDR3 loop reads CSASGPELRTEAFF. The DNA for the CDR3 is TGCAGTGCTAGTGGACCGGAACTGAGAACTGAAGCTTTCTTT.

The CDR3 protein is CASSLVATSGNYEQYF. DNA for the CDR3: TGTGCCAGCAGCTTGGTAGCGACTAGCGGGAACTACGAGCAGTACTTC. The chain employs TRBV5-6 and TRBJ2-7; 11 bases align to TRBD2. The CDR3 sequence is 16 residues long. The trim removed 0 bases at V and 3 bases at J, leaving 5 bases unmatched. Germline lookup yields CDR1 SGHDT and CDR2 YYEEEE.

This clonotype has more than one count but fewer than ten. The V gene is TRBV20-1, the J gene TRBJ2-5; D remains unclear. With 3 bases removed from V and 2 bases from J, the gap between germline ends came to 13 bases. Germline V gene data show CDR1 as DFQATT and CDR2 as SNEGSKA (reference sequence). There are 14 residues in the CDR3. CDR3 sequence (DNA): TGCAGTGCTAGCTCCGCCGTCCTTCAAGAGACCCAGTACTTC. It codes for CSASSAVLQETQYF.

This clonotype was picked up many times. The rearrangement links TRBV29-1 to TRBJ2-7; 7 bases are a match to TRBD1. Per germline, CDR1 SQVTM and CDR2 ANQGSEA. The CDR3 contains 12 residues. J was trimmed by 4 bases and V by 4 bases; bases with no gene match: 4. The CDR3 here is CSVGQGLYEQYF. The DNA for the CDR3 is TGCAGCGTTGGACAGGGTCTGTACGAGCAGTACTTC.